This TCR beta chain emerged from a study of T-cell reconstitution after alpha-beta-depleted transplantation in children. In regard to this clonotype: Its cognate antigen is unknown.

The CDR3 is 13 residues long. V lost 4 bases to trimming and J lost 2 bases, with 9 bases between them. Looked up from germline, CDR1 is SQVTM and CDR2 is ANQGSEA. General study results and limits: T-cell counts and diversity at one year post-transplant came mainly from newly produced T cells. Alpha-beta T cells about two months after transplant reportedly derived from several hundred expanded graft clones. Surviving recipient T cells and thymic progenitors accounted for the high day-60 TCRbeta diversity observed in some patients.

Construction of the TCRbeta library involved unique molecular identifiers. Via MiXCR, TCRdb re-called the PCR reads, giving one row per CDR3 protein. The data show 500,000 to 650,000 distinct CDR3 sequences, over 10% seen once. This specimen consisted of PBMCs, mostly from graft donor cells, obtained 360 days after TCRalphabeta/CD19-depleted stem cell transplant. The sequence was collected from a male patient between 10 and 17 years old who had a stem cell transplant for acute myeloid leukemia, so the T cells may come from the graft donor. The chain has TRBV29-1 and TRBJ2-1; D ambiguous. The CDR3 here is CSVARVAYNEQFF. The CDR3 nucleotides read TGCAGCGTTGCAAGGGTGGCCTACAATGAGCAGTTCTTC.